This T cell receptor beta chain originates from a study of post-analysis software for immune sequencing data. Whole-study context: Relapsing-remitting, secondary progressive and progressive-relapsing forms made up the multiple sclerosis disease courses.

The study, taken as a whole, reports: Samples prepared in the same batch strongly co-clustered by F measure. Relative to controls, patients with multiple sclerosis showed significantly lower normalized Chao1 diversity.

The authors incorporated unique molecular identifiers into the TCR beta cDNA libraries. T cells numbering roughly 0.9 to 10 million yielded cDNA molecules that totaled about 500,000. TCRdb ran MiXCR on the PCR reads and lists one entry per CDR3 protein. The sample lists more than 450,000 distinct CDR3 sequences; roughly 34% were seen once. Worth noting for this clonotype: Antigen: not known.

The sample comprised blood. This TCR was sampled from a girl aged 2 to 17 with multiple sclerosis.

The CDR3 reads CASSLDGQPTYGYTF. In DNA form, the CDR3 reads TGTGCCAGCAGCTTAGACGGACAGCCAACCTATGGCTACACCTTC. The V gene is TRBV7-9, the J gene TRBJ1-2; D is possibly TRBD1 (6 bases). From germline, CDR1 is SEHNR and CDR2 FQNEAQ (reference sequence). V was trimmed by 1 base and J by 4 bases, leaving 13 bases between them. This CDR3 spans 15 amino acids. Full variable domain (rest looked up from reference TRBV7-9 and TRBJ1-2): DTGVSQNPRHKITKRGQNVTFRCDPISEHNRLYWYRQTLGQGPEFLTYFQNEAQLEKSRLLSDRFSAERPKGSFSTLEIQRTEQGDSAMYLCASSLDGQPTYGYTFGSGTRLTVV.